The T cell receptor (beta chain) described here comes from a study of brain T cells in children with intractable seizures. Germline CDR1 reads WSHSY; CDR2 reads SAAADI. Trimming stripped 5 bases from V and 3 bases from J, with 13 bases between. This CDR3 comprises 14 residues. Generated by immunoSEQ multiplex PCR, the TCRdb table keeps only in-frame clones and is missing some. The sample consists of roughly 110,000 clones, approximately 94% of them appearing once. This sequence was found in a boy under two years old with hemimegalencephaly and intractable seizures. The sequenced sample was peripheral blood, obtained at surgery. The chain links TRBV10-2 to TRBJ1-1, with D maybe TRBD1 (5 bases). The chain's CDR3 is CASSLQGSDTEAFF. CDR3 nucleotide sequence: TGCGCCAGCAGTCTCCAGGGTAGCGACACTGAAGCTTTCTTT.